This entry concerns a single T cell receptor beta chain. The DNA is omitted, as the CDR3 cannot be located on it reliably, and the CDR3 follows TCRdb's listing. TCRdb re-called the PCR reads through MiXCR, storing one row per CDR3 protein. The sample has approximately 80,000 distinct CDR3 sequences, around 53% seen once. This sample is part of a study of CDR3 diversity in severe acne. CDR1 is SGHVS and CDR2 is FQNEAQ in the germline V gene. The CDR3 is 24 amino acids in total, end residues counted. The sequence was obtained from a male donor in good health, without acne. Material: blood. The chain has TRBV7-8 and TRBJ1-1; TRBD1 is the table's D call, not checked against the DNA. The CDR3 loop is CASSSPVIACASRAALQANTEAFF.